The 4 T cell receptor beta chains presented below share a single source sample, sequenced in a study of CD8 T cells in Susac syndrome. With random hexamers, reverse transcription was performed on roughly 0.5 to 1 ug of RNA. TCRdb re-derived calls from the immunoSEQ multiplex PCR reads in MiXCR, one entry per CDR3 protein. The data contain about 200,000 distinct CDR3 sequences, 90% to 96% of them singletons. The sample taken for sequencing was CD4+ T cells from PBMCs. These receptors were taken from a human donor with multiple sclerosis.

In this sample, this clonotype turned up once. The chain joins TRBV5-1 to TRBJ1-1, with D perhaps matching TRBD1 (5 bases). The CDR3 is made up of 15 amino acids. Germline loops: CDR1 SGHRS, CDR2 YFSETQ. The germline V and J ends were trimmed by 4 bases and 1 base, with 14 bases remaining between them. The chain's CDR3 is CASSPGPQGNTEAFF. For the CDR3, the DNA is TGCGCCAGCAGCCCGGGCCCCCAGGGGAACACTGAAGCTTTCTTT.

The genes are TRBV20-1 and TRBJ2-1; D gene ambiguous. Germline-derived CDR1 and CDR2 are DFQATT and SNEGSKA (reference sequence). The CDR3 consists of 12 residues. The germline V and J ends were trimmed by 5 bases and 6 bases, with 11 bases remaining between them. In DNA, the CDR3 is TGCAGTGCTCCTATAGCTGTCAATGAGCAGTTCTTC. This sequence encodes CSAPIAVNEQFF.

V is TRBV27 and J is TRBJ1-1; no definite D call. The germline V gene has CDR1 MNHEY and CDR2 SMNVEV (reference sequence). There are 14 residues in the CDR3. V lost 4 bases and J lost 8, with 17 bases in between. CDR3 sequence (DNA): TGTGCCAGCAGTTCGCATAGTCAATTCTACGAAGCTTTCTTT. Amino acids: CASSSHSQFYEAFF.

V gene TRBV14 combines with J gene TRBJ1-2, with no clear D. Per germline, CDR1 SGHDN and CDR2 FVKESK. The CDR3 extends over 12 amino acids. V dropped 1 base and J dropped 4 bases, with 4 bases sitting between them. The CDR3 protein is CASSQGIYGYTF. The CDR3 DNA is TGTGCCAGCAGCCAAGGAATCTATGGCTACACCTTC. The full variable domain, with the rest looked up from reference TRBV14 and TRBJ1-2, is EAGVTQFPSHSVIEKGQTVTLRCDPISGHDNLYWYRRVMGKEIKFLLHFVKESKQDESGMPNNRFLAERTGGTYSTLKVQPAELEDSGVYFCASSQGIYGYTFGSGTRLTVV.